This T cell receptor beta chain was recovered during a study of lymphopenia after photon versus proton radiotherapy. Study observations and caveats: In patients who died, overall survival fell as post-nadir TCR diversity dropped more. Relative stability marked proton patients; photon patients lost diversity and naive cells. Survival link was tested only in deceased patients; proton benefit remains a possibility. Oligoclonal CD8+ Temra expansion after nadir drove photon patients' diversity drop.

On this clone: Its antigen is currently unknown.

The repertoire was sequenced with immunoSEQ multiplex PCR; TCRdb's copy has only in-frame clones and lacks some. In the table there are 25,000 to 35,000 clones, 75% to 90% of which are singletons. There are 15 residues in the CDR3. Germline V gene data show CDR1 as MNHNY and CDR2 as SVGAGI (reference sequence). The V and J ends lost 4 bases and 3 bases respectively, with 12 bases between them. V gene TRBV6-6 combines with J gene TRBJ1-4; a weak D match, TRBD1 (5 bases). Sequences were derived from peripheral blood, sampled from a patient treated with photon-based radiotherapy. The sequence derives from a woman aged 45-60 years with pancreatic cancer. The CDR3 DNA is TGTGCCAGCAGTTCCCAGGGTTTGTCTAATGAAAAACTGTTTTTT. It encodes CASSSQGLSNEKLFF.